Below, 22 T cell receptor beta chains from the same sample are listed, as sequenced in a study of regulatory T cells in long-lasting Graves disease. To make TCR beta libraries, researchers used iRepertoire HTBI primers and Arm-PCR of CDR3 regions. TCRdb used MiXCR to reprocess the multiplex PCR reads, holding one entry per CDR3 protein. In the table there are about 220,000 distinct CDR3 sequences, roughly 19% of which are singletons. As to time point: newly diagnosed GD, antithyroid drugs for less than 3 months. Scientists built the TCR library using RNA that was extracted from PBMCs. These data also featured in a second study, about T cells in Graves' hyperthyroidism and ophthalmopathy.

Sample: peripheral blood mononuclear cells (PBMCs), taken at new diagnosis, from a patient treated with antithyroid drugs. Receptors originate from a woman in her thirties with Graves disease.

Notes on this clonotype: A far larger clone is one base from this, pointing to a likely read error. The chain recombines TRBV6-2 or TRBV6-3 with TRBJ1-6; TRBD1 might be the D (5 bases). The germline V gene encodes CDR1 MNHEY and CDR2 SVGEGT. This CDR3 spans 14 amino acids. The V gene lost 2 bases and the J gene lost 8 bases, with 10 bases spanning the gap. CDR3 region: CASSYGTVHSPLHF. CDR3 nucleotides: TGTGCCAGCAGTTACGGGACTGTCCATTCACCCCTCCACTTT.

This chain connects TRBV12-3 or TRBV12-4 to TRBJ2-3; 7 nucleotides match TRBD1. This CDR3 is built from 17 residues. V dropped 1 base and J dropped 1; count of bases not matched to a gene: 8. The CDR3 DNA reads TGTGCCAGCAGTTTAGTCCCGACAGGGCTGGGCACAGATACGCAGTATTTT. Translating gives CASSLVPTGLGTDTQYF.

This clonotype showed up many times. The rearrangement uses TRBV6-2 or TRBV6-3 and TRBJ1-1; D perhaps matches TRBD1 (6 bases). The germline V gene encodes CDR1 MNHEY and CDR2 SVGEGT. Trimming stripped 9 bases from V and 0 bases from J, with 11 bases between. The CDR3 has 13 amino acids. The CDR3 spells CASQTGMNTEAFF. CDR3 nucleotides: TGTGCCAGTCAGACAGGAATGAACACTGAAGCTTTCTTT.

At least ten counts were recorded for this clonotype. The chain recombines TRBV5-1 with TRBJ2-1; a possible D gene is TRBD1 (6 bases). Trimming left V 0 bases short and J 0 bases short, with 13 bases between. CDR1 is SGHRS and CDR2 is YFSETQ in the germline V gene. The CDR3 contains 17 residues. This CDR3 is CASSLGLGGDSYNEQFF. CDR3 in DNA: TGCGCCAGCAGCTTGGGTTTAGGGGGAGACTCCTACAATGAGCAGTTCTTC.

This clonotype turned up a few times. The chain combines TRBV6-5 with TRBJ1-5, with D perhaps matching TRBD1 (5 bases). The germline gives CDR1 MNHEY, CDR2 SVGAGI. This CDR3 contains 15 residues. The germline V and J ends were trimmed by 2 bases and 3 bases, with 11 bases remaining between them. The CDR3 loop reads CASSYRDGHNQPQHF. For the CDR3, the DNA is TGTGCCAGCAGTTACAGGGACGGTCACAATCAGCCCCAGCATTTT.

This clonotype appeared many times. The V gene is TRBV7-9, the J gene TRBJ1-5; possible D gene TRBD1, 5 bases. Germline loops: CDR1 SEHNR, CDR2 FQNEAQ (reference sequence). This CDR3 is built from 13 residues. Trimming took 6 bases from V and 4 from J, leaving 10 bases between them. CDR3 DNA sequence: TGTGCCAGCAGTCGACAGCTAAATCAGCCCCAGCATTTT. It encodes CASSRQLNQPQHF.

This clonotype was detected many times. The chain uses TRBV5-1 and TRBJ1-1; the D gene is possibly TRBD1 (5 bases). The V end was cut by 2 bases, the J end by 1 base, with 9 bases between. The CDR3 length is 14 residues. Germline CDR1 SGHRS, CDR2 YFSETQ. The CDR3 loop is CASSFGTENTEAFF. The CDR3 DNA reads TGCGCCAGCAGCTTTGGGACGGAGAACACTGAAGCTTTCTTT.

CDR3 DNA sequence: TGTGCCAGCAGCCCGGGACAGGGGGCGGCAAACTATGGCTACACCTTC. Translated, it gives CASSPGQGAANYGYTF. The chain combines TRBV9 with TRBJ1-2; 12 nucleotides match TRBD1. The CDR3 runs to 16 residues. With V trimmed by 4 bases and J by 2 bases, 6 bases remained unmatched. From germline, CDR1 is SGDLS and CDR2 YYNGEE. The whole variable domain, filled in from reference TRBV9 and TRBJ1-2, reads DSGVTQTPKHLITATGQRVTLRCSPRSGDLSVYWYQQSLDQGLQFLIQYYNGEERAKGNILERFSAQQFPDLHSELNLSSLELGDSALYFCASSPGQGAANYGYTFGSGTRLTVV.

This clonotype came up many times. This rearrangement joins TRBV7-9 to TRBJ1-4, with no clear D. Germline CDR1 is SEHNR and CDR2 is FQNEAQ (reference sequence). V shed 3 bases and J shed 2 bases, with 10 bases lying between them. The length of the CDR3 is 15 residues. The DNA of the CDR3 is TGTGCCAGCAGCTTGGAGGGCACGACTAATGAAAAACTGTTTTTT. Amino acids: CASSLEGTTNEKLFF.

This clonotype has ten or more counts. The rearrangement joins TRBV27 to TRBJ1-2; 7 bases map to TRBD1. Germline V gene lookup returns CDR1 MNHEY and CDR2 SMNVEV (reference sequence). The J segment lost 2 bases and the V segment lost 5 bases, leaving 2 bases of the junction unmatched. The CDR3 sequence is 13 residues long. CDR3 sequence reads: CASSPTGNYGYTF. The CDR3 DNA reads TGTGCCAGCAGTCCGACAGGGAACTATGGCTACACCTTC.

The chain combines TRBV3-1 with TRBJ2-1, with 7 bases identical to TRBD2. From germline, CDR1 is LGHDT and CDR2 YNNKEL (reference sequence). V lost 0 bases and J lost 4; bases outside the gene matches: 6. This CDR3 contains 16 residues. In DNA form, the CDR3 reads TGTGCCAGCAGCCAAGACAGACTAGCAGGGTACAATGAGCAGTTCTTC. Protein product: CASSQDRLAGYNEQFF.

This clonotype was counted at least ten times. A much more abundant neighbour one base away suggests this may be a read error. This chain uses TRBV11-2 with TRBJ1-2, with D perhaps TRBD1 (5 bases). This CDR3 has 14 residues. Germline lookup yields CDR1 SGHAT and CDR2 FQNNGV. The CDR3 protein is CAGSPTAEHYGYTF. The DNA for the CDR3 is TGTGCCGGCAGCCCGACAGCTGAACACTATGGCTACACCTTC.

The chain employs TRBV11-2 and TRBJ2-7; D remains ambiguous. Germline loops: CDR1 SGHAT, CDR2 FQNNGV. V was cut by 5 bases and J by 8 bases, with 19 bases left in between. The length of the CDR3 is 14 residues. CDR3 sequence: CASSPPVGLRQQYF. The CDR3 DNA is TGTGCCAGCAGCCCACCGGTAGGCCTTCGCCAGCAGTACTTC.

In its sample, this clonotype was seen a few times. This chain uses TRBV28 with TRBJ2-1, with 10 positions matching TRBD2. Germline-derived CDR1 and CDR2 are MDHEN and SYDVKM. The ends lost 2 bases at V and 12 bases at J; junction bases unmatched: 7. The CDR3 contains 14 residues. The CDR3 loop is CASSLGLAGVGQFF. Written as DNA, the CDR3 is TGTGCCAGCAGTTTAGGGCTAGCGGGAGTGGGGCAGTTCTTC.

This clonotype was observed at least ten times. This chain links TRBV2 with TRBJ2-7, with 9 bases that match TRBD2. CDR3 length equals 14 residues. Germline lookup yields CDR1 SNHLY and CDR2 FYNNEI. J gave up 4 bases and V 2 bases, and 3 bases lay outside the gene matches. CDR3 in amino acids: CASSELAGSYEQYF. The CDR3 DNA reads TGTGCCAGCAGTGAACTAGCGGGGAGTTACGAGCAGTACTTC.

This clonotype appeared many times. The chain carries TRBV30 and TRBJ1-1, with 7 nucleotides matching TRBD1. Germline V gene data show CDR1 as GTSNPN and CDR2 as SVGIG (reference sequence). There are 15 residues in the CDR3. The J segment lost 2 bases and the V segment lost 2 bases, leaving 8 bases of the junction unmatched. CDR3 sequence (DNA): TGTGCCTGGAGTCATGGGGCAGGGGGTAACACTGAAGCTTTCTTT. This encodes CAWSHGAGGNTEAFF.

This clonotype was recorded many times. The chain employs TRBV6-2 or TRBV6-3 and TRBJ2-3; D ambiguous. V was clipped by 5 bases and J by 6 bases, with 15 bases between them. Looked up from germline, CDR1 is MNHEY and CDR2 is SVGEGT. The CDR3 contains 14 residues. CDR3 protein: CASSEVPAKDTQYF. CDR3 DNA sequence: TGTGCCAGCAGTGAAGTCCCTGCGAAGGATACGCAGTATTTT.

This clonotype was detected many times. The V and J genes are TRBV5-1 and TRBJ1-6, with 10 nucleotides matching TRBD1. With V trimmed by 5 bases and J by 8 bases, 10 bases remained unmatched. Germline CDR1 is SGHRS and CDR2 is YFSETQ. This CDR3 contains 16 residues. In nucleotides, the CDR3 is TGCGCCAGCAGGACAGGGGGCGGCCCCAACTATTCACCCCTCCACTTT. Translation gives CASRTGGGPNYSPLHF.

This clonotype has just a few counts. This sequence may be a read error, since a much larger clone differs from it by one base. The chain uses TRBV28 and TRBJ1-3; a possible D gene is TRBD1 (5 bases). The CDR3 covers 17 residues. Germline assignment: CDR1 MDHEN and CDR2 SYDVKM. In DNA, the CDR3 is TGTGCCAGCAGTCCCGAGGACCGGGGCCTCTCTGGATACACCATATATTTT. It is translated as CASSPEDRGLSGYTIYF.

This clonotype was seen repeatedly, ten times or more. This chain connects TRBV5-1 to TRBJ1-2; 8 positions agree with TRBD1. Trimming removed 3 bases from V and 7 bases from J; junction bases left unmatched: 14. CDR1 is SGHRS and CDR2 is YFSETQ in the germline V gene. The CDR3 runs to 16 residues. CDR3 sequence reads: CASSSTRSGGASGYTF. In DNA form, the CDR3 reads TGCGCCAGCAGCTCTACCAGGTCAGGGGGCGCAAGTGGCTACACCTTC.

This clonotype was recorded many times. CDR3 in DNA: TGTGCCTGGAGTCCAGGACACCATAATGAAAAACTGTTTTTT. Protein product: CAWSPGHHNEKLFF. The V call is TRBV30, the J call TRBJ1-4; tentative D call: TRBD1 (5 bases). Germline values: CDR1 GTSNPN, CDR2 SVGIG (reference sequence). CDR3 length equals 14 residues. The V end lost 2 bases, the J end lost 4 bases, and 11 bases lay between the germline ends. Complete variable domain (other parts from reference TRBV30 and TRBJ1-4): SQTIHQWPATLVQPVGSPLSLECTVEGTSNPNLYWYRQAAGRGLQLLFYSVGIGQISSEVPQNLSASRPQDRQFILSSKKLLLSDSGFYLCAWSPGHHNEKLFFGSGTQLSVL.

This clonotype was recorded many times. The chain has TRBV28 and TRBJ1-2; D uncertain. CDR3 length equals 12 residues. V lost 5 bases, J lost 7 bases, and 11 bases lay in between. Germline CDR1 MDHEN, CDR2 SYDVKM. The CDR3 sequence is CASSASGFGYTF. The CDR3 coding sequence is TGTGCCAGCAGTGCGTCGGGGTTTGGCTACACCTTC.